Sequencing of this TCR beta chain was carried out in a study of metastatic and nonmetastatic thyroid tumors. TCRdb re-clonotyped the PCR reads via MiXCR. Of about 19,000 clones listed, 16% are singletons. Germline values: CDR1 SGHTA, CDR2 FQGNSA. The CDR3 runs 13 residues. J was trimmed by 3 bases and V by 5 bases; bases with no gene match: 4. All patients were treatment-naive before thyroid surgery. This clone occurred many times. Material: blood. This receptor was taken from a male donor with papillary thyroid cancer or a benign thyroid nodule (not recorded which). Some clones in this sample may be carry-over from other donors' samples. The chain couples TRBV7-2 to TRBJ2-7; 7 positions agree with TRBD2. The CDR3 loop is CASSTTSVYEQYF. The CDR3 region has the DNA TGTGCCAGCAGCACTACTAGCGTCTACGAGCAGTACTTC.